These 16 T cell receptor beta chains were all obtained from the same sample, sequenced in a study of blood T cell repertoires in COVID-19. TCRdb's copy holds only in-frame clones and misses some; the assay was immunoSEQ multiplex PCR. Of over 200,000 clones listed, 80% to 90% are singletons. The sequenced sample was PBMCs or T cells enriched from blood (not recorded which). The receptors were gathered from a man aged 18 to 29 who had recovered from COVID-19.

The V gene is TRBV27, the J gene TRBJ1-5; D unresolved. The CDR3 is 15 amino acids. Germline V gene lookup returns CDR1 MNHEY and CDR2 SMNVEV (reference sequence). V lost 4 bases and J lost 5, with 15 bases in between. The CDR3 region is CASSSQEGGHQPQHF. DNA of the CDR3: TGTGCCAGCAGTTCCCAGGAGGGCGGCCATCAGCCCCAGCATTTT.

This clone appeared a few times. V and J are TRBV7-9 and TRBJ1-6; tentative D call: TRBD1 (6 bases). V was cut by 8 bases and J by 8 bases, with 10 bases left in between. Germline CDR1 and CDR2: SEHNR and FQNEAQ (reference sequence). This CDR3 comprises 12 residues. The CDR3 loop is CASGTSDSPLHF. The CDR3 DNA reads TGTGCCAGCGGGACATCGGATTCACCCCTCCACTTT.

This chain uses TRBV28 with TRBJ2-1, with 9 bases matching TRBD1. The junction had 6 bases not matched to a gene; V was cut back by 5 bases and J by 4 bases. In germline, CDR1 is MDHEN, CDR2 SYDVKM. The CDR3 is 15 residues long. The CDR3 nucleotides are TGTGCCAGCAGTCTCACAGGGGGCTGGTACAATGAGCAGTTCTTC. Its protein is CASSLTGGWYNEQFF.

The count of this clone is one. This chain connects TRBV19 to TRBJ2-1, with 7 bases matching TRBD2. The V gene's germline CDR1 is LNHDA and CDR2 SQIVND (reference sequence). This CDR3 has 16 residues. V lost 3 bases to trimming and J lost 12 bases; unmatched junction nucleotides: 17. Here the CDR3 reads CASSMSLLAGETWQFF. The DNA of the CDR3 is TGTGCCAGTAGTATGAGTTTGTTGGCGGGGGAAACATGGCAGTTCTTC.

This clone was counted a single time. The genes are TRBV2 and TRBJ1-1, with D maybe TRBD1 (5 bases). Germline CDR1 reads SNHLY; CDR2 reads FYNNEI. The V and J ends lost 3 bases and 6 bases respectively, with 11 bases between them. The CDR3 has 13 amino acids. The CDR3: CASSDRAESEAFF. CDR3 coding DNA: TGTGCCAGCAGTGACAGGGCTGAGTCTGAAGCTTTCTTT.

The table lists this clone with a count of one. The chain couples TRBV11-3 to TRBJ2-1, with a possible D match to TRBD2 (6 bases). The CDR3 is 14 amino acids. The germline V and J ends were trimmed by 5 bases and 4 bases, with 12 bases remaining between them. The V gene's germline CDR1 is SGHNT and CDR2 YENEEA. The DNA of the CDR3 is TGTGCCAGCAGCCCCCGGGGACTTTACAATGAGCAGTTCTTC. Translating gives CASSPRGLYNEQFF. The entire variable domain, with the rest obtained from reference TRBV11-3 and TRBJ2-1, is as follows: EAGVVQSPRYKIIEKKQPVAFWCNPISGHNTLYWYLQNLGQGPELLIRYENEEAVDDSQLPKDRFSAERLKGVDSTLKIQPAELGDSAVYLCASSPRGLYNEQFFGPGTRLTVL.

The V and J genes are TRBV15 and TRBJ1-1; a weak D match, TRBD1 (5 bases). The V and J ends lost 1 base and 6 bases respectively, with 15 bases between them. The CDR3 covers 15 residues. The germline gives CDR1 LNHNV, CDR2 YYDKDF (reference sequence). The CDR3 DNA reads TGTGCCACCAGCAGAGGGGGCCCCCAGGTCCCTGAAGCTTTCTTT. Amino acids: CATSRGGPQVPEAFF.

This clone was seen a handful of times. CDR3 sequence (DNA): TGTGCCAGCAGCTTGTCAGGGGTGGGCTATGGCTACACCTTC. Encoded protein: CASSLSGVGYGYTF. The chain has TRBV5-6 and TRBJ1-2, with D possibly matching TRBD1 (6 bases). Trimming took 1 base from V and 4 from J, leaving 11 bases between them. The CDR3 has 14 residues. Germline V gives CDR1 SGHDT, CDR2 YYEEEE. The full variable domain, its missing parts supplied by reference TRBV5-6 and TRBJ1-2, is DAGVTQSPTHLIKTRGQQVTLRCSPKSGHDTVSWYQQALGQGPQFIFQYYEEEERQRGNFPDRFSGHQFPNYSSELNVNALLLGDSALYLCASSLSGVGYGYTFGSGTRLTVV.

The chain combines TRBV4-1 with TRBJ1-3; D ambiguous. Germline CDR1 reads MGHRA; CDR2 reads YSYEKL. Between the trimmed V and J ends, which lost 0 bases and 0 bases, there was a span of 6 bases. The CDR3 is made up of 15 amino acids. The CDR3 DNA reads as TGCGCCAGCAGCCAAGATTCGAGCTCTGGAAACACCATATATTTT. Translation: CASSQDSSSGNTIYF.

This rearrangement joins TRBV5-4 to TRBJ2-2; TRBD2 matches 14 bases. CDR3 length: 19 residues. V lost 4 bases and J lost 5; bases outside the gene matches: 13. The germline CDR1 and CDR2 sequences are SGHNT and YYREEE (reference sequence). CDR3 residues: CASSPALTSGGAGTGELFF. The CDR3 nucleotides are TGTGCCAGCAGCCCGGCCCTGACTAGCGGGGGGGCGGGAACCGGGGAGCTGTTTTTT. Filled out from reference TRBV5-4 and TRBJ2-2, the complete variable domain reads ETGVTQSPTHLIKTRGQQVTLRCSSQSGHNTVSWYQQALGQGPQFIFQYYREEENGRGNFPPRFSGLQFPNYSSELNVNALELDDSALYLCASSPALTSGGAGTGELFFGEGSRLTVL.

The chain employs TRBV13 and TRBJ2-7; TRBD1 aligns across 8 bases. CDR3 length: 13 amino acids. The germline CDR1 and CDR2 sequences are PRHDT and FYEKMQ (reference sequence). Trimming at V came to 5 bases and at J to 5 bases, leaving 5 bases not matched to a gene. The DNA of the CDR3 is TGTGCCAGCAGCGTCGACAGGGGCGACGAGCAGTACTTC. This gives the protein CASSVDRGDEQYF.

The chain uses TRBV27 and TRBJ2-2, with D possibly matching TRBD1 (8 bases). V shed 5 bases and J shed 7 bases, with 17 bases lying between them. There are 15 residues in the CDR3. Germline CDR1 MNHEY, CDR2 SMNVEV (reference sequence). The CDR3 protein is CASSQRQGRVGELFF. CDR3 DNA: TGTGCCAGCAGTCAGCGACAGGGGAGGGTCGGGGAGCTGTTTTTT.

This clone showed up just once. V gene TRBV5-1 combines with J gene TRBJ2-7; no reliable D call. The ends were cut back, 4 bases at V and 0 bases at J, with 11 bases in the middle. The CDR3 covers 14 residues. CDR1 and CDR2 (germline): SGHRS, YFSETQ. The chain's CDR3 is CASSPGEVSYEQYF. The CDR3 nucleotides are TGCGCCAGCAGCCCTGGAGAGGTCTCCTACGAGCAGTACTTC.

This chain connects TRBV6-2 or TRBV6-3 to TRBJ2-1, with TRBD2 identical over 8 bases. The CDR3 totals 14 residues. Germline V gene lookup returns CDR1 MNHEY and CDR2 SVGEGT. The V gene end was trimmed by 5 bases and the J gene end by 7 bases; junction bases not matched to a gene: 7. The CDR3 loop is CASSGGLVINEQFF. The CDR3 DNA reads TGTGCCAGCAGTGGGGGACTAGTAATAAATGAGCAGTTCTTC.

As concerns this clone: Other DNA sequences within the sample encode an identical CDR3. The CDR3 bases are TGTGCCAGCCGCGGGACAGGAGCTAACTATGGCTACACCTTC. This codes for CASRGTGANYGYTF. The chain employs TRBV2 and TRBJ1-2, with 8 bases that match TRBD1. The CDR3 loop spans 14 amino acids. Germline lookup yields CDR1 SNHLY and CDR2 FYNNEI. The junction had 5 bases not matched to a gene; V was cut back by 8 bases and J by 0 bases.

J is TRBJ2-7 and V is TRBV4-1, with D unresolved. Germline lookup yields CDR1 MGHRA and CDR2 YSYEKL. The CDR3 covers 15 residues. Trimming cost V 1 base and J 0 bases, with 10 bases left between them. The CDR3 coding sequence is TGCGCCAGCAGCCAAGGCGACTCGAGCTCCTACGAGCAGTACTTC. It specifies CASSQGDSSSYEQYF.